Below, 20 T cell receptor beta chains from the same sample are listed, as sequenced in a study of T-cell reconstitution after alpha-beta-depleted transplantation in children. Unique molecular identifiers were incorporated into the prepared TCRbeta library. TCRdb re-called the PCR reads through MiXCR, storing one row per CDR3 protein. The data hold approximately 800,000 distinct CDR3 sequences, with around 15% observed a single time. The sample here was PBMCs, mostly from graft donor cells, taken 360 days after TCRalphabeta/CD19-depleted stem cell transplant. These receptors all stem from a male patient younger than 18 who had a stem cell transplant for acute lymphoblastic leukemia, so the T cells may come from the graft donor.

Only a few counts were recorded for this clonotype. The chain has TRBV21-1 and TRBJ2-3. TRBV21-1 is deemed a pseudogene. CDR3 length: 16 residues. Here the CDR3 DNA reads TGTGCCAGCAGCAAAAAGACTTGGATACTCACAGATACGCAGTATTTT. Translated: CASSKKTWILTDTQYF.

The V call is TRBV12-3 or TRBV12-4, the J call TRBJ2-3; TRBD2 matches at 8 bases. J gave up 6 bases and V 3 bases, and 8 bases lay outside the gene matches. This CDR3 is 15 amino acids long. The CDR3 DNA sequence: TGTGCCAGCAGTTTCGTCGGGGGGGCGAGGGATACGCAGTATTTT. It encodes CASSFVGGARDTQYF.

The chain couples TRBV20-1 to TRBJ2-4, with a weak D call TRBD1 (6 bases). Trimming pared 0 bases from V and 0 bases from J, leaving 18 bases between. CDR3 length equals 18 residues. Germline loops: CDR1 DFQATT, CDR2 SNEGSKA (reference sequence). CDR3 loop: CSARDPRGGTLAKNIQYF. In DNA form, the CDR3 reads TGCAGTGCTAGAGATCCACGAGGGGGAACCCTAGCCAAAAACATTCAGTACTTC.

This clonotype was counted ten times or more. An end of the junction differs from the germline gene, which may be a read error. The V gene is TRBV12-3 or TRBV12-4, the J gene TRBJ1-3; the D is unclear. The CDR3 is 13 residues long. The CDR3 here is CASSPSGGNTIYF. The CDR3 DNA follows: TGCGCCAGCAGCCCGAGCGGTGGAAACACCATATATTTT.

This clonotype came up a few times. V usage is TRBV20-1 and J usage is TRBJ2-7; D is unclear. With 1 base removed from V and 2 bases from J, the gap between germline ends came to 21 bases. CDR1 is DFQATT and CDR2 is SNEGSKA in the germline V gene (reference sequence). This CDR3 contains 17 residues. The CDR3: CSARAKDLVRDAYEQYF. The DNA of the CDR3 is TGCAGTGCTAGAGCAAAGGATCTCGTCAGAGACGCCTACGAGCAGTACTTC.

This rearrangement joins TRBV27 to TRBJ2-1; 12 nucleotides line up with TRBD1. CDR1 MNHEY and CDR2 SMNVEV come from the germline V gene (reference sequence). After removal of 5 bases from V and 7 bases from J, the junction contained 6 bases not matched to a gene. This CDR3 has 15 amino acids. The CDR3 loop reads CASSLGTGGKNEQFF. The DNA for the CDR3 is TGTGCCAGCAGTCTAGGGACAGGGGGCAAAAATGAGCAGTTCTTC.

This clonotype was found a few times. V gene TRBV4-1 combines with J gene TRBJ2-1; 9 bases line up with TRBD2. The CDR3 length is 16 residues. The germline CDR1 and CDR2 sequences are MGHRA and YSYEKL. Trimming removed 0 bases from V and 2 bases from J; junction bases left unmatched: 2. This CDR3 is CASSQDSGSPYNEQFF. The CDR3 nucleotides read TGCGCCAGCAGCCAAGATAGCGGGAGCCCCTACAATGAGCAGTTCTTC.

This clonotype was counted ten times or more. The rearrangement joins TRBV5-1 to TRBJ1-3; D possibly corresponds to TRBD1 (6 bases). Germline V gene data show CDR1 as SGHRS and CDR2 as YFSETQ. The CDR3 totals 14 residues. Trimming shortened V by 0 bases and J by 2 bases, and 6 bases separated the two germline ends. As DNA, the CDR3 is TGCGCCAGCAGCTTGGACAGGGCTGGAAACACCATATATTTT. Protein product: CASSLDRAGNTIYF.

This clonotype was recorded a few times. J is TRBJ2-1 and V is TRBV12-3 or TRBV12-4; no reliable D call. This CDR3 spans 16 amino acids. The V and J ends lost 0 bases and 2 bases respectively, with 11 bases between them. The CDR3 DNA sequence: TGTGCCAGCAGTTTAGCCCTCCGTGCGCCCTACAATGAGCAGTTCTTC. Its protein product is CASSLALRAPYNEQFF.

The V call is TRBV10-3, the J call TRBJ1-5, with D possibly TRBD1 on 5 matching bases. This CDR3 has 16 amino acids. Germline V CDR1 and CDR2: ENHRY, SYGVKD. V gave up 4 bases and J gave up 0 bases, with 13 bases separating them. The CDR3 protein is CAISGGKTYSNQPQHF. CDR3 sequence (DNA): TGTGCCATCAGTGGGGGGAAGACTTATAGCAATCAGCCCCAGCATTTT.

The J gene is TRBJ2-7, the V gene TRBV6-1, with no clear D. Trimming took 2 bases from V and 7 from J, leaving 12 bases between them. Germline-derived CDR1 and CDR2 are MNHNS and SASEGT. CDR3 size: 13 residues. In nucleotides, the CDR3 is TGTGCCAGCAGTGAATGGTCCGAGAGGGAGCAGTACTTC. Translating it yields CASSEWSEREQYF.

The rearrangement links TRBV6-5 to TRBJ2-3; 7 bases map to TRBD1. The germline V gene encodes CDR1 MNHEY and CDR2 SVGAGI. The V gene end was trimmed by 0 bases and the J gene end by 4 bases; junction bases not matched to a gene: 7. The CDR3 spans 16 residues. The CDR3 DNA sequence: TGTGCCAGCAGTTACTCTGTGACAGGGCTAGCAGATACGCAGTATTTT. It specifies CASSYSVTGLADTQYF.

The chain has TRBV11-2 and TRBJ2-1, with D unclear. Trimming removed 4 bases from V and 0 bases from J, with 16 bases in between. CDR3 length: 17 amino acids. Germline values: CDR1 SGHAT, CDR2 FQNNGV. CDR3 DNA sequence: TGTGCCAGCAGCTCCCTATCACCCGCGTTCTCCTACAATGAGCAGTTCTTC. Its translation is CASSSLSPAFSYNEQFF.

This rearrangement joins TRBV7-9 to TRBJ1-1; D might be TRBD1 (6 bases). V lost 4 bases, J lost 5 bases, and 23 bases lay in between. CDR1 and CDR2 (germline): SEHNR, FQNEAQ (reference sequence). CDR3 size: 17 residues. The CDR3 nucleotides read TGTGCCAGCAGCTCATCCGCGACGGGGGGGCGTCTGACTGAAGCTTTCTTT. This encodes CASSSSATGGRLTEAFF. The whole variable domain, remainder taken from reference TRBV7-9 and TRBJ1-1, is DTGVSQNPRHKITKRGQNVTFRCDPISEHNRLYWYRQTLGQGPEFLTYFQNEAQLEKSRLLSDRFSAERPKGSFSTLEIQRTEQGDSAMYLCASSSSATGGRLTEAFFGQGTRLTVV.

This clonotype was observed a few times. CDR3 coding DNA: TGTGCCAGCATCCCTAGCGGGAGTTGGGTTGGGGACTACGAGCAGTACTTC. Its translation is CASIPSGSWVGDYEQYF. The genes are TRBV27 and TRBJ2-7, with 10 bases identical to TRBD2. The V gene end was trimmed by 7 bases and the J gene end by 3 bases; junction bases not matched to a gene: 15. CDR1 is MNHEY, CDR2 SMNVEV, per germline (reference sequence). The CDR3 consists of 17 residues.

The chain couples TRBV6-1 to TRBJ2-7; 7 nucleotides match TRBD1. CDR3 size: 15 residues. CDR1 is MNHNS, CDR2 SASEGT, per germline. Unmatched junction bases numbered 10, after V lost 5 bases and J lost 3 bases. CDR3 amino acids: CASSPLVRDSYEQYF. In DNA, the CDR3 is TGTGCCAGCAGTCCACTGGTGAGGGACAGCTACGAGCAGTACTTC.

The chain carries TRBV7-6 and TRBJ2-1, with 7 nucleotides matching TRBD1. CDR3 length equals 20 residues. V gave up 0 bases and J gave up 1 base; unmatched junction bases: 15. Germline lookup yields CDR1 SGHVS and CDR2 FNYEAQ. The CDR3 nucleotides read TGTGCCAGCAGCTTAGCGCTTAGGAGGTACAGGGGTTTATCCTACAATGAGCAGTTCTTC. Translation: CASSLALRRYRGLSYNEQFF.

This clonotype was seen just once. V and J are TRBV11-1 and TRBJ1-5; 10 bases line up with TRBD1. Germline lookup yields CDR1 SGHAT and CDR2 FQDESV (reference sequence). CDR3 length equals 18 residues. The trim removed 0 bases at V and 5 bases at J, leaving 10 bases unmatched. In DNA form, the CDR3 reads TGTGCCAGCAGCTTAGCCTACATAGGGACAGGGGAGGATCAGCCCCAGCATTTT. Translated, it gives CASSLAYIGTGEDQPQHF.

This chain links TRBV7-9 with TRBJ2-7; 9 bases match TRBD1. The germline gives CDR1 SEHNR, CDR2 FQNEAQ (reference sequence). The junction had 19 bases not matched to a gene; V was cut back by 5 bases and J by 2 bases. This CDR3 region has 19 residues. This CDR3 is CASSDDPGTGYRLAYEQYF. In nucleotides, the CDR3 is TGTGCCAGCAGCGACGATCCCGGGACAGGGTACAGGTTAGCCTACGAGCAGTACTTC.

In its sample, this clonotype was seen many times. This sequence joins TRBV9 and TRBJ1-1; D might be TRBD1 (5 bases). Germline-derived CDR1 and CDR2 are SGDLS and YYNGEE. This CDR3 is 17 amino acids long. V dropped 5 bases and J dropped 3 bases, with 23 bases sitting between them. CDR3 residues: CASSPNGAGYRDTEAFF. CDR3 sequence (DNA): TGTGCCAGCAGTCCTAACGGGGCAGGGTATAGGGACACTGAAGCTTTCTTT.